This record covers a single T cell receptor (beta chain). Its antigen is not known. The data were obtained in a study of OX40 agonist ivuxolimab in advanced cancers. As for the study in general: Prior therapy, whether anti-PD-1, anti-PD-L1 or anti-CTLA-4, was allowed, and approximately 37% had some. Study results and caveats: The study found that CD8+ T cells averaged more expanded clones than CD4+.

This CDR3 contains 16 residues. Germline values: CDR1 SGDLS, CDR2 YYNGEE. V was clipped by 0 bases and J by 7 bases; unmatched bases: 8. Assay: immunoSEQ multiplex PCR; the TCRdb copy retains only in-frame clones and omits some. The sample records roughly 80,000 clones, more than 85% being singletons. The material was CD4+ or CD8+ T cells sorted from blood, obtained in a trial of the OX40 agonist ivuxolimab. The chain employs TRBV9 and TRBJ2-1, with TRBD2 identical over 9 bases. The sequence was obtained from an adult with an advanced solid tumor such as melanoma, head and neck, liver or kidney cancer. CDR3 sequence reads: CASSVGISGSSNEQFF. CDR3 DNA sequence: TGTGCCAGCAGCGTAGGTATTAGCGGGAGTAGTAATGAGCAGTTCTTC.